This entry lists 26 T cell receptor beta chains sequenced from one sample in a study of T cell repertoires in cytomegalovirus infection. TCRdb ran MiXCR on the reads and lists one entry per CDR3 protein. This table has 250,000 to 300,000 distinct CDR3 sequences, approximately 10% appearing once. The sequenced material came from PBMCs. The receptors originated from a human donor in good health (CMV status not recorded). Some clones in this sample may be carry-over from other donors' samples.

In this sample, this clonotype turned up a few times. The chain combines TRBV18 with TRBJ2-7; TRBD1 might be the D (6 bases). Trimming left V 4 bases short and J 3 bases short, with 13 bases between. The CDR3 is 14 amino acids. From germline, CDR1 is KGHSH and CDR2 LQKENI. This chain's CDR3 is CASSRSGQYYEQYF. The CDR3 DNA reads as TGTGCCAGCTCACGTTCCGGACAGTACTACGAGCAGTACTTC.

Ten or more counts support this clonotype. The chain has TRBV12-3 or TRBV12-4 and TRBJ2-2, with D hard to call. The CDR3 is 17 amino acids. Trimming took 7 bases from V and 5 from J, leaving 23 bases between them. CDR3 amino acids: CASTSILAVRSTGELFF. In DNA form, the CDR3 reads TGTGCCAGCACCTCAATTTTGGCAGTTCGCTCAACCGGGGAGCTGTTTTTT.

CDR3 bases: TGCGCCAGCAGTCCCAGGGACTTCTCCTGTAACTATGGCTACACCTTC. Translation gives CASSPRDFSCNYGYTF. The rearrangement uses TRBV23-1 and TRBJ1-2; D perhaps matches TRBD1 (5 bases). TRBV23-1 is an ORF for which the function is uncertain. V lost 4 bases to trimming and J lost 1 base, with 16 bases between them. The CDR3 is 16 amino acids.

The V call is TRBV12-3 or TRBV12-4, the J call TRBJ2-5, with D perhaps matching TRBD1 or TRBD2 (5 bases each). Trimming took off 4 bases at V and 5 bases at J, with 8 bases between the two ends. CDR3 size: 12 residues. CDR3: CASSSGSETQYF. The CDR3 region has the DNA TGTGCCAGCAGTTCAGGGAGTGAGACCCAGTACTTC.

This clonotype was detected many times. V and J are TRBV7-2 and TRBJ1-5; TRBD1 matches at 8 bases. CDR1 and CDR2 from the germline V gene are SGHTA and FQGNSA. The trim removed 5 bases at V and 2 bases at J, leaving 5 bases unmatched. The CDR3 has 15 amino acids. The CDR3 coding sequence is TGTGCCAGCAGCCGGACGACAGGGGGCAATCAGCCCCAGCATTTT. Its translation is CASSRTTGGNQPQHF.

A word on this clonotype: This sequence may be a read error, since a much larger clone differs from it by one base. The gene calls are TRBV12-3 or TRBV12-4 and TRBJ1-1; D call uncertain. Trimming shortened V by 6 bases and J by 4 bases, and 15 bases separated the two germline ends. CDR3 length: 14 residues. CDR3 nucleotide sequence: TGTGCCAGCAGGAAACAACGGGTAGGCACTGAAGCTTTCTTT. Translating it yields CASRKQRVGTEAFF.

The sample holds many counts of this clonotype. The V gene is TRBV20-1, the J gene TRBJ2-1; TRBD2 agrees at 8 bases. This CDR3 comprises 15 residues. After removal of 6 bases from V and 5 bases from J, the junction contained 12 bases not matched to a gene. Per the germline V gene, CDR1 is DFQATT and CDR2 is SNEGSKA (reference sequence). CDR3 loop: CSAHRETSGNNEQFF. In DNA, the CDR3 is TGCAGTGCCCACCGCGAAACTAGCGGAAACAATGAGCAGTTCTTC.

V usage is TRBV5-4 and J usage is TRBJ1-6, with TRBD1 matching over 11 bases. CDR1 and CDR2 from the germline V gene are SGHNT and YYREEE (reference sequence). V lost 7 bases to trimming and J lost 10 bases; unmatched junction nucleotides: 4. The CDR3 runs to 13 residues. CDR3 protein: CASSGQGESPLHF. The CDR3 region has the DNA TGTGCCAGCTCGGGACAGGGGGAATCACCCCTCCACTTT.

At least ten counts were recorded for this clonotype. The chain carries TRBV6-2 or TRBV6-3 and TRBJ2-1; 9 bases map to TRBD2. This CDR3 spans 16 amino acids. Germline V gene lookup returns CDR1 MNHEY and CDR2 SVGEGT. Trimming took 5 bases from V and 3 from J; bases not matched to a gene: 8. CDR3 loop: CASSAAGAGGYNEQFF. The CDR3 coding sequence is TGTGCCAGCAGTGCCGCGGGAGCGGGGGGCTACAATGAGCAGTTCTTC.

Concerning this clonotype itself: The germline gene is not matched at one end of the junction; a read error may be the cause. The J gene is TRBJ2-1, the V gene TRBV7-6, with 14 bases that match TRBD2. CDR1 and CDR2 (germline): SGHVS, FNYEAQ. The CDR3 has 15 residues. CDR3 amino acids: CARSVATSGRGEQLF. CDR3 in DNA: TGTGCCAGGAGCGTGGCGACTAGCGGGAGGGGAGAGCAGCTCTTC.

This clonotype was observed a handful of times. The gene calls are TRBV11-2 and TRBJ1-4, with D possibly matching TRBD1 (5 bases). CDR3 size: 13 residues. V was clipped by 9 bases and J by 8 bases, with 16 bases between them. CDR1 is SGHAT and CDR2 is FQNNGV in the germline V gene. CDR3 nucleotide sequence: TGTGCCAGTTTGGGCGCAGGGAGAGAAAAACTGTTTTTT. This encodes CASLGAGREKLFF.

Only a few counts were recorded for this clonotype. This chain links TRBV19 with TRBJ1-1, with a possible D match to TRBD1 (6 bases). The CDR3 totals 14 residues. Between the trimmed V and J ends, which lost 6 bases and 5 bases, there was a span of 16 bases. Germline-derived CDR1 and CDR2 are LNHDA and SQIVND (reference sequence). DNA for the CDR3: TGTGCCAGTAGACGCCCCGAGGGGGTAACTGAAGCTTTCTTT. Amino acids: CASRRPEGVTEAFF.

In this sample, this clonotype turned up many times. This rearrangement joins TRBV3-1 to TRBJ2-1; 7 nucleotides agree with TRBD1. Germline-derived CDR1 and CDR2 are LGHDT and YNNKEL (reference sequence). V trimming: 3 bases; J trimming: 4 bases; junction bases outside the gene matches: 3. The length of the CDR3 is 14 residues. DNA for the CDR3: TGTGCCAGCAGCCAGGACAGGATATACAATGAGCAGTTCTTC. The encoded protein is CASSQDRIYNEQFF.

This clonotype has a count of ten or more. CDR3 sequence reads: CASSRQSSGANVLTF. CDR3 DNA sequence: TGTGCCAGCAGCCGACAAAGCTCTGGGGCCAACGTCCTGACTTTC. The rearrangement joins TRBV7-3 to TRBJ2-6, with D unresolved. The CDR3 covers 15 residues. V lost 5 bases to trimming and J lost 0 bases, with 8 bases between them. The germline gives CDR1 SGHTA, CDR2 FQGTGA.

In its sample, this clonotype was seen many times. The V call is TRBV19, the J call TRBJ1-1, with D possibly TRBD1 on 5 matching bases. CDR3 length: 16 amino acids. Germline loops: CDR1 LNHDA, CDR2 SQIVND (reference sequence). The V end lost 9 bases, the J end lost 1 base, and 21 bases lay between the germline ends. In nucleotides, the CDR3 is TGTGCCAGCCAACCAAAGCCCGGGACGGGGAACACTGAAGCTTTCTTT. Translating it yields CASQPKPGTGNTEAFF.

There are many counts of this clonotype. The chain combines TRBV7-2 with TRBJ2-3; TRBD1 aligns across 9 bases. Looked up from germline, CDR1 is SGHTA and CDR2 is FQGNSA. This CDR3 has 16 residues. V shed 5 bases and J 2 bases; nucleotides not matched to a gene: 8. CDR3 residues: CASSVGGQGPTDTQYF. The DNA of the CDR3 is TGTGCCAGCAGCGTCGGGGGACAGGGACCCACAGATACGCAGTATTTT.

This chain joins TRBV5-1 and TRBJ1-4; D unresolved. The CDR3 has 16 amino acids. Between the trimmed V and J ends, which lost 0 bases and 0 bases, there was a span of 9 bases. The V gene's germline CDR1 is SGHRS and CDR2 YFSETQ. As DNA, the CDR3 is TGCGCCAGCAGCTTGGGGGCACTCACAACTAATGAAAAACTGTTTTTT. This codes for CASSLGALTTNEKLFF.

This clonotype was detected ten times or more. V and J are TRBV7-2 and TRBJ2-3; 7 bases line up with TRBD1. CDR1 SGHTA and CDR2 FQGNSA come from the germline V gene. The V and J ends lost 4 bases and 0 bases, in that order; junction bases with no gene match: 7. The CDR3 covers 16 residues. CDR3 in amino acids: CASSSEGTASTDTQYF. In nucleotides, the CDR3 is TGTGCCAGCAGCTCCGAAGGGACAGCAAGCACAGATACGCAGTATTTT.

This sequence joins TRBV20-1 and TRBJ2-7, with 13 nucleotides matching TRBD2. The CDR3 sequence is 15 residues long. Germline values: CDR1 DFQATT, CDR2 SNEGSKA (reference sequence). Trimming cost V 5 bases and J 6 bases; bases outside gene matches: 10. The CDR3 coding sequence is TGCAGTGCTGAACAAGGGACTAGCGGGACGGGCGAGCAGTACTTC. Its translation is CSAEQGTSGTGEQYF.

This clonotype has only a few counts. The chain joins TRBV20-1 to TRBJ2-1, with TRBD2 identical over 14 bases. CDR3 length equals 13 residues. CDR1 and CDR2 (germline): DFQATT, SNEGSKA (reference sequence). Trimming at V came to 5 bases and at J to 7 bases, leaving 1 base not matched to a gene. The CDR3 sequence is CSAGLAGGNEQFF. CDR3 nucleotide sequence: TGCAGTGCTGGACTAGCGGGGGGAAATGAGCAGTTCTTC.

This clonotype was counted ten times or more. DNA of the CDR3: TGTGCCAGCAGCAAAGACAGGGTAAACACCGGGGAGCTGTTTTTT. Residues: CASSKDRVNTGELFF. J is TRBJ2-2 and V is TRBV7-3; 7 bases are a match to TRBD1. V shed 5 bases, J shed 2 bases, and the junction held 5 bases outside the gene matches. Per germline, CDR1 SGHTA and CDR2 FQGTGA. The length of the CDR3 is 15 residues.

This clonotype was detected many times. CDR3 in amino acids: CSARDPHQGGVTDYQPQHF. DNA of the CDR3: TGCAGTGCTAGAGATCCCCATCAAGGGGGTGTAACGGATTATCAGCCCCAGCATTTT. The chain couples TRBV20-1 to TRBJ1-5; a possible D gene is TRBD1 (6 bases). The CDR3 length is 19 residues. Per the germline V gene, CDR1 is DFQATT and CDR2 is SNEGSKA (reference sequence). V shed 0 bases and J shed 5 bases, with 26 bases lying between them.

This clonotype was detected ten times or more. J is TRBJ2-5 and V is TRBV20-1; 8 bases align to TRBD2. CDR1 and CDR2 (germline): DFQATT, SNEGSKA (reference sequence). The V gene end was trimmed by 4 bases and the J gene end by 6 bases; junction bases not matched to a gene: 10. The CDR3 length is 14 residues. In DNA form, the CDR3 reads TGCAGTGCTACTTGGACTAGCCAGTGGAAGACCCAGTACTTC. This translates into CSATWTSQWKTQYF.

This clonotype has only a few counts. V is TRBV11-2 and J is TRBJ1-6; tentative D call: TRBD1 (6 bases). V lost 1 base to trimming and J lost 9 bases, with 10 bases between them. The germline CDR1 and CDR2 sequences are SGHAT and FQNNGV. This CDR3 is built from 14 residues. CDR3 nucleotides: TGTGCCAGCAGCTTAGTCACAGGGACTTCACCCCTCCACTTT. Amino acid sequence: CASSLVTGTSPLHF.

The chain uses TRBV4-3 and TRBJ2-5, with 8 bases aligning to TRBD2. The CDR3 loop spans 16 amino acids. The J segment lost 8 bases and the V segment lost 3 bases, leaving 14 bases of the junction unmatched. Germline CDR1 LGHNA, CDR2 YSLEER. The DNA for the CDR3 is TGCGCCAGCAGCCACAATTCCGGGACTAGGATTGATACCCAGTACTTC. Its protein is CASSHNSGTRIDTQYF.

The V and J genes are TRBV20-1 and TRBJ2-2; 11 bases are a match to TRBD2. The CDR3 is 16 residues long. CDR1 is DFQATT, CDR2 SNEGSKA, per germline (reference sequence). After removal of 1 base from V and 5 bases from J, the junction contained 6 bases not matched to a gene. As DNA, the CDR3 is TGCAGTGCTAGAGTTAGCGGGAGGGCTTCAACCGGGGAGCTGTTTTTT. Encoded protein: CSARVSGRASTGELFF.